These 4 T cell receptor beta chains share one sample of origin, sequenced in a study of tumor-infiltrating lymphocytes in primary liver carcinoma. With a constant-region primer, TCR beta cDNA was made from 450 to 650 ng of total RNA. Sequencing libraries for TCR beta derived from three nested multiplex PCR rounds that used slightly modified ARM-PCR. Amplification in the first two PCR rounds was performed using TRBV1-TRBV30 forward primers and a C-beta reverse primer for approximately 10 cycles each. TCRdb passed the multiplex PCR reads through MiXCR, listing each CDR3 protein once. The sample has 100,000 or so distinct CDR3 sequences; 82% are singletons. Joint extraction of RNA and DNA used 20-30 mg of bulk tissue that was unsorted. Sample: liver tumor tissue from sampling region 3. Regarding subset: tumor region T3, left-lateral pole. Receptor source: a man aged 40-50 years with primary liver carcinoma and hepatitis B virus infection.

A remark on this clonotype: At one of its ends the junction is not consistent with the germline gene, which may arise from a read error. The chain is built from TRBV10-3 and TRBJ2-3, with 8 nucleotides matching TRBD1. CDR3 length: 16 residues. The germline V gene has CDR1 ENHRY and CDR2 SYGVKD. The CDR3 bases are TGTGCCATCAGTGTTGGGACCTCAGGGGGCCCAGATACGCAGTGTTTT. Its protein product is CAISVGTSGGPDTQCF.

The chain joins TRBV11-3 to TRBJ2-3, with a possible D match to TRBD2 (6 bases). Trimming removed 6 bases at V and 15 bases at J, with 28 bases between. CDR3 length equals 15 residues. Germline V gene data show CDR1 as SGHNT and CDR2 as YENEEA. The chain's CDR3 is CASSPGVGGTDTPYF. In DNA, the CDR3 is TGTGCCAGCAGTCCCGGAGTGGGAGGCACAGATACGCCATATTTT.

In regard to this clonotype: The CDR3 ends on some other residue instead of the conserved phenylalanine or tryptophan, so this is likely a read error. This chain links TRBV11-2 with TRBJ2-7; TRBD1 might be the D (5 bases). The CDR3 covers 14 residues. Looked up from germline, CDR1 is SGHAT and CDR2 is FQNNGV. CDR3 in DNA: TGTGCTGGCAGCTCTAACAGGAACTCCTACGAGCAGTACCTC. Its protein is CAGSSNRNSYEQYL.

This clonotype was observed many times. CDR3 in amino acids: CASSQVGLAGASDTQYF. CDR3 bases: TGTGCCAGCAGCCAAGTCGGACTAGCGGGAGCATCAGATACGCAGTATTTT. This chain uses TRBV2 with TRBJ2-3; 13 bases map to TRBD2. The germline V gene encodes CDR1 SNHLY and CDR2 FYNNEI. This CDR3 has 17 amino acids. Trimming at V came to 6 bases and at J to 4 bases, leaving 10 bases not matched to a gene. Combining the CDR3 with reference TRBV2 and TRBJ2-3 gives the whole variable domain EPEVTQTPSHQVTQMGQEVILRCVPISNHLYFYWYRQILGQKVEFLVSFYNNEISEKSEIFDDQFSVERPDGSNFTLKIRSTKLEDSAMYFCASSQVGLAGASDTQYFGPGTRLTVL.